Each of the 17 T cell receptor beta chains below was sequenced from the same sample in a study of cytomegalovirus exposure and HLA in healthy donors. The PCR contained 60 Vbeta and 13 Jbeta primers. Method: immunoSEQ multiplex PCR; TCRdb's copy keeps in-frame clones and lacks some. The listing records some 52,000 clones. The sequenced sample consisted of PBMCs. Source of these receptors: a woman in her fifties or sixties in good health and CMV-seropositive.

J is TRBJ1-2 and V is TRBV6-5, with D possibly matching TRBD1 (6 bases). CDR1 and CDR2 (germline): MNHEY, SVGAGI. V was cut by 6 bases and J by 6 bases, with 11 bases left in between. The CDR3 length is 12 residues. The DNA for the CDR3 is TGTGCCAGCAGGACGGGGGGCGATGGCTACACCTTC. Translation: CASRTGGDGYTF.

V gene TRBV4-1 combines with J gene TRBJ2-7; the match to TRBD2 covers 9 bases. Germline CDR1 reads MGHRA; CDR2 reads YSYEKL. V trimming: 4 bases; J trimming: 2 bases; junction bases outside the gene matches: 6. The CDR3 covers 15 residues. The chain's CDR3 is CASSPISGGPYEQYF. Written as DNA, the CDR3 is TGCGCCAGCAGCCCAATTAGCGGGGGTCCCTACGAGCAGTACTTC.

As DNA, the CDR3 is TGTGCCAGCAGTCCCCTGGACAGAGCCTACGAGCAGTACTTC. Translation: CASSPLDRAYEQYF. The chain combines TRBV27 with TRBJ2-7, with D perhaps matching TRBD1 (6 bases). The CDR3 length is 14 residues. Germline V CDR1 and CDR2: MNHEY, SMNVEV (reference sequence). Trimming cost V 5 bases and J 2 bases, with 13 bases left between them.

The CDR3 sequence: CSALNTEAFF. CDR3 nucleotide sequence: TGCAGCGCACTCAACACTGAAGCTTTCTTT. The gene calls are TRBV29-1 and TRBJ1-1; no clear D gene. The CDR3 has 10 residues. Germline values: CDR1 SQVTM, CDR2 ANQGSEA. V dropped 7 bases and J dropped 2 bases, with 5 bases sitting between them. Full variable domain (outside the CDR3, taken from reference TRBV29-1 and TRBJ1-1): SAVISQKPSRDICQRGTSLTIQCQVDSQVTMMFWYRQQPGQSLTLIATANQGSEATYESGFVIDKFPISRPNLTFSTLTVSNMSPEDSSIYLCSALNTEAFFGQGTRLTVV.

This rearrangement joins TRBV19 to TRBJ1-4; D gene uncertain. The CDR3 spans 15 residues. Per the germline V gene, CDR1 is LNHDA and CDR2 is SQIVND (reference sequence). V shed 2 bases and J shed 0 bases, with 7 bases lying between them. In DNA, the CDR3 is TGTGCCAGTAGTATATCCCCTACAACTAATGAAAAACTGTTTTTT. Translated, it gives CASSISPTTNEKLFF.

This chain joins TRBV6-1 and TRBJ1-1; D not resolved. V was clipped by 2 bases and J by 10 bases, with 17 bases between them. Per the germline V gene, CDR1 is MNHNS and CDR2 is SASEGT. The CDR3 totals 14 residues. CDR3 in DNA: TGTGCCAGCAGTGAAAGAGCCGGGAGTCAAGGAGCTTTCTTT. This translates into CASSERAGSQGAFF.

CDR3: CASSEGGRVVGQDPWGKLFF. DNA for the CDR3: TGTGCCAGCAGCGAAGGGGGTAGGGTTGTGGGACAAGACCCTTGGGGAAAACTGTTTTTT. The V gene is TRBV7-4, the J gene TRBJ1-4; TRBD1 is a possible D gene (6 bases). Germline CDR1 reads SGHVT; CDR2 reads SQSDAQ. The CDR3 has 20 amino acids. With 5 bases removed from V and 10 bases from J, the gap between germline ends came to 35 bases.

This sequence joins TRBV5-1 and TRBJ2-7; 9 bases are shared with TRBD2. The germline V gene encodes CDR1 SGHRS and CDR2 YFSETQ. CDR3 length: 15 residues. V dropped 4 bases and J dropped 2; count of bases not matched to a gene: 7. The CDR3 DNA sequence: TGCGCCAGCAGCCTTGGGGGGACTAGCCCCTACGAGCAGTACTTC. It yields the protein CASSLGGTSPYEQYF.

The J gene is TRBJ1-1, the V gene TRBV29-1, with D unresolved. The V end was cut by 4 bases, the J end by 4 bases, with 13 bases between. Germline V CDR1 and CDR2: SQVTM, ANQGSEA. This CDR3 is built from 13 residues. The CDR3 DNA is TGCAGCGTTGGAGGGTCCGTTCCCACTGAAGCTTTCTTT. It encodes CSVGGSVPTEAFF.

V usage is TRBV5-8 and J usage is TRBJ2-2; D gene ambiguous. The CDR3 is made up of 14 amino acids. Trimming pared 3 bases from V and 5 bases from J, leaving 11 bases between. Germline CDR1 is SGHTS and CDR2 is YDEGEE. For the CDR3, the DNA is TGTGCCAGCAGCTCAAATCATCGGACCGGGGAGCTGTTTTTT. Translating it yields CASSSNHRTGELFF.

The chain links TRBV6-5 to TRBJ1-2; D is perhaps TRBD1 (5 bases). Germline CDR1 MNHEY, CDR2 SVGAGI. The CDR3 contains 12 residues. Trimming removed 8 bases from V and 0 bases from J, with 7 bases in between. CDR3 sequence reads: CASGGSNYGYTF. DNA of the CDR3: TGTGCCAGCGGGGGGTCTAACTATGGCTACACCTTC.

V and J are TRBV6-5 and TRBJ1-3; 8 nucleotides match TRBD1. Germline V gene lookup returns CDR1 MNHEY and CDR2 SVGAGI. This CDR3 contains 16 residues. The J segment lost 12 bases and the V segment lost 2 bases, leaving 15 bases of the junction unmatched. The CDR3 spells CASSYQNQGAPDNIYF. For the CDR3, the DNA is TGTGCCAGCAGTTACCAAAATCAGGGGGCCCCTGACAACATATATTTT.

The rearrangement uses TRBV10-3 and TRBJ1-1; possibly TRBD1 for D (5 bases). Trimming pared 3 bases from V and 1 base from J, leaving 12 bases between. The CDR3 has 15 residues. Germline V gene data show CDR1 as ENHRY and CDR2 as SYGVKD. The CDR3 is CAISDKGSGNTEAFF. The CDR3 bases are TGTGCCATCAGTGACAAGGGGTCAGGGAACACTGAAGCTTTCTTT.

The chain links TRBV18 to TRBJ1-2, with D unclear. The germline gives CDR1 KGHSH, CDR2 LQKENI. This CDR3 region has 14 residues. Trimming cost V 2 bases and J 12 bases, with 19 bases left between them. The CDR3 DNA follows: TGTGCCAGCTCACCATTCGTATCAGGAATTGCTGACACCTTC. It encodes CASSPFVSGIADTF.

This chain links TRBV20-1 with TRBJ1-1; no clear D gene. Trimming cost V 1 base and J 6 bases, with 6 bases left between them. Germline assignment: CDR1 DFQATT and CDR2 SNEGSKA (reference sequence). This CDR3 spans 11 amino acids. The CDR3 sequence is CSARGEPEAFF. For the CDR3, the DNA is TGCAGTGCTAGAGGGGAGCCTGAAGCTTTCTTT.

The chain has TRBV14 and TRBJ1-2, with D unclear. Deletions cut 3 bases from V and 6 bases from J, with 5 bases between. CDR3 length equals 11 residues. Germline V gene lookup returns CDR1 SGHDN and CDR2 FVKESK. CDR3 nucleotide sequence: TGTGCCAGCAGCCATCGGGATGGCTACACCTTC. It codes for CASSHRDGYTF.

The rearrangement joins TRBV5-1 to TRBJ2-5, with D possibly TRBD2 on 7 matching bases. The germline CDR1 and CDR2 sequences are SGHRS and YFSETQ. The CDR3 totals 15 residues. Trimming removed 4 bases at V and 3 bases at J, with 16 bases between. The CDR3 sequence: CASSVGGGSEETQYF. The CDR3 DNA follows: TGCGCCAGCAGCGTAGGGGGGGGGTCAGAAGAGACCCAGTACTTC.